The T cell receptor (beta chain) described here comes from a study of Ad26.COV2.S vaccination and SARS-CoV-2 variants. Study summary: Donor joined the COV1001 Ad26.COV2.S trial arm. Intramuscular Ad26.COV2.S at 5x10^10 or 1x10^11 viral particles. Study-wide results and limits: Placebo recipients trailed vaccine recipients in spike-specific TCR breadth. Total T cell responses may have been underestimated by the TCR breadth and depth analyses.

The germline V and J ends were trimmed by 6 bases and 1 base, with 9 bases remaining between them. The CDR3 covers 13 residues. Germline V gene data show CDR1 as LNHDA and CDR2 as SQIVND (reference sequence). Concerning this clone: The target antigen is unknown.

TCRdb's copy holds only in-frame clones and misses some; the assay was immunoSEQ multiplex PCR. Of hundreds of thousands of clones listed, 89% are singletons. This sample's treatment: some 20 received Ad26.COV2.S at low or high dose, single or two shots; several received placebo; per-sample allocation not given. Samples came from day 63 after the first vaccine or placebo injection. Sequencing used peripheral blood, obtained in a trial of Ad26.COV2.S vaccine versus placebo. The TCR originated in a person aged 18 to 59 who received the Ad26.COV2.S COVID-19 vaccine or a placebo. V usage is TRBV19 and J usage is TRBJ1-1; D is ambiguous. The CDR3 DNA reads TGTGCCAGTAGCCAAGATTGGAACACTGAAGCTTTCTTT. It encodes CASSQDWNTEAFF.